This T cell receptor beta chain stems from a study of blood T cell repertoires in COVID-19. Study background: PBMCs, B-cell-depleted T cells, or T cells provided the cDNA or gDNA that made up the material.

The repertoire was sequenced with immunoSEQ multiplex PCR; TCRdb's copy has only in-frame clones and lacks some. Of over 80,000 clones in the sample, about 90% were seen once. Germline CDR1 SGHAT, CDR2 FQNNGV. The CDR3 sequence is 14 residues long. With 2 bases clipped from V and 1 base from J, the junction kept 2 bases outside the gene matches. V gene TRBV11-2 combines with J gene TRBJ2-7; 7 nucleotides line up with TRBD1. This receptor was taken from a human donor with active COVID-19. The donor label of this sample is uncertain. The sample was peripheral blood. CDR3 amino acids: CASSLTDRSYEQYF. The CDR3 DNA sequence: TGTGCCAGCAGCTTAACGGACAGGTCCTACGAGCAGTACTTC.